The 30 T cell receptor beta chains listed next were all sequenced from one sample in a study of blood T cell repertoires in COVID-19 (dated by TCRdb to the early 2020s). Library preparation was by the immunoSEQ multiplex PCR assay. TCRdb provides this immuneACCESS table in a form limited to in-frame rearrangements. Some clones are lacking; in checked studies, under half of them reflect an unresolved V gene, and why the rest are absent is not known. The table for this sample lists fewer than 350,000 clones; approximately 85% of them were counted only once. The top ten hold around 2.1% of the sample. Input material: PBMCs or T cells enriched from blood (not recorded which). The receptor source for this set is a man aged 30 to 39 who had recovered from COVID-19.

The CDR3 spells CASSQETGGYYEQYF. CDR3 coding DNA: TGTGCCAGCAGCCAAGAGACAGGGGGGTACTACGAGCAGTACTTC. The rearrangement uses TRBV4-2 and TRBJ2-7, with 9 bases fitting TRBD1. The CDR3 covers 15 residues. Germline lookup yields CDR1 LGHNA and CDR2 YNFKEQ. The trim removed 0 bases at V and 3 bases at J, leaving 3 bases unmatched.

A few counts support this clone. This rearrangement joins TRBV6-5 to TRBJ1-5; D is unclear. Germline-derived CDR1 and CDR2 are MNHEY and SVGAGI. V was trimmed by 8 bases and J by 7 bases, leaving 15 bases between them. The CDR3 spans 13 residues. The CDR3 sequence: CASGRGPTQPQHF. CDR3 nucleotide sequence: TGTGCCAGCGGAAGAGGCCCGACCCAGCCCCAGCATTTT.

The V gene is TRBV6-5, the J gene TRBJ1-4; a possible D gene is TRBD1 (5 bases). Looked up from germline, CDR1 is MNHEY and CDR2 is SVGAGI. The V and J ends lost 5 bases and 5 bases respectively, with 12 bases between them. This CDR3 spans 14 amino acids. The CDR3 bases are TGTGCCAGCAGTACAGCGGGGCCGAATGAAAAACTGTTTTTT. It translates to CASSTAGPNEKLFF.

This clone was found a few times. The chain carries TRBV3-1 (or the pseudogene TRBV3-2) and TRBJ2-7, with D tentatively TRBD1 (5 bases). Looked up from germline, CDR1 is LGHDT and CDR2 is YNNKEL (reference sequence). Trimming removed 1 base from V and 0 bases from J, with 7 bases in between. This CDR3 has 14 amino acids. This CDR3 reads CASSQGRVSYEQYF. The CDR3 nucleotides are TGTGCCAGCAGCCAAGGCAGGGTCTCCTACGAGCAGTACTTC.

This chain uses TRBV10-3 with TRBJ1-2; the D gene is possibly TRBD1 (5 bases). The CDR3 extends over 15 amino acids. V lost 0 bases and J lost 1, with 9 bases in between. Germline V gives CDR1 ENHRY, CDR2 SYGVKD. CDR3 in amino acids: CAISESDSNNYGYTF. The CDR3 nucleotides are TGTGCCATCAGTGAGTCTGACAGCAATAACTATGGCTACACCTTC.

This chain uses TRBV24-1 with TRBJ2-3, with 7 bases identical to TRBD2. Germline V gives CDR1 KGHDR, CDR2 SFDVKD. The CDR3 runs 13 residues. J was trimmed by 6 bases and V by 6 bases; bases with no gene match: 5. This CDR3 is CATSIPGGDTQYF. The CDR3 DNA reads TGTGCCACCAGTATTCCCGGGGGGGATACGCAGTATTTT.

The rearrangement links TRBV9 to TRBJ2-7, with D unresolved. The CDR3 consists of 14 residues. Germline V gene data show CDR1 as SGDLS and CDR2 as YYNGEE. The V end was cut by 2 bases, the J end by 1 base, with 10 bases between. This CDR3 reads CASSVNSPSYEQYF. CDR3 in DNA: TGTGCCAGCAGCGTTAACAGCCCTTCCTACGAGCAGTACTTC.

The chain is built from TRBV9 and TRBJ2-1; 10 bases are a match to TRBD1. Germline loops: CDR1 SGDLS, CDR2 YYNGEE. V gave up 4 bases and J gave up 7 bases; unmatched junction bases: 8. The CDR3 sequence is 15 residues long. The chain's CDR3 is CASSNRQGAGNEQFF. The CDR3 nucleotides are TGTGCCAGCAGCAACCGACAGGGGGCGGGAAATGAGCAGTTCTTC.

V is TRBV6-2 or TRBV6-3 and J is TRBJ1-1, with 9 positions matching TRBD1. CDR3 length: 15 residues. Germline-derived CDR1 and CDR2 are MNHEY and SVGEGT. V gave up 4 bases and J gave up 2 bases; unmatched junction bases: 5. CDR3 residues: CASSFAGQGNTEAFF. The CDR3 DNA follows: TGTGCCAGCAGTTTCGCGGGACAGGGCAACACTGAAGCTTTCTTT.

This clone was observed a few times. V gene TRBV3-1 (or the pseudogene TRBV3-2) combines with J gene TRBJ1-1; possibly TRBD1 for D (6 bases). CDR3 length: 16 amino acids. Trimming left V 4 bases short and J 2 bases short, with 17 bases between. Germline loops: CDR1 LGHDT, CDR2 YNNKEL (reference sequence). CDR3 sequence (DNA): TGTGCCAGCAGCCCCACTACTGGGACACTTAACACTGAAGCTTTCTTT. This gives the protein CASSPTTGTLNTEAFF.

The J gene is TRBJ2-5, the V gene TRBV7-8, with D perhaps TRBD2 (7 bases). The CDR3 covers 19 residues. Germline CDR1 reads SGHVS; CDR2 reads FQNEAQ. V lost 2 bases and J 1 base, leaving 23 bases between the germline ends. CDR3 residues: CASSLRSGGSTLSQETQYF. DNA of the CDR3: TGTGCCAGCAGCTTACGATCGGGGGGCTCCACCTTATCCCAAGAGACCCAGTACTTC.

The rearrangement joins TRBV5-1 to TRBJ1-2; 12 bases are a match to TRBD1. Germline V gene data show CDR1 as SGHRS and CDR2 as YFSETQ. Losses at the gene ends were 3 bases for V and 2 bases for J; bases not matched to a gene: 2. The CDR3 length is 15 residues. The CDR3 coding sequence is TGCGCCAGCAGCTGGGGACAGGGGGCCAACTATGGCTACACCTTC. It translates to CASSWGQGANYGYTF.

This chain links TRBV5-8 with TRBJ1-2; the match to TRBD1 covers 7 bases. Germline CDR1 reads SGHTS; CDR2 reads YDEGEE. This CDR3 spans 13 amino acids. V lost 7 bases to trimming and J lost 4 bases; unmatched junction nucleotides: 7. CDR3 in amino acids: CASETGLGYGYTF. For the CDR3, the DNA is TGTGCCAGCGAGACAGGGTTGGGCTATGGCTACACCTTC.

The chain has TRBV6-2 or TRBV6-3 and TRBJ2-5; a weak D match, TRBD2 (6 bases). The V gene's germline CDR1 is MNHEY and CDR2 SVGEGT. The CDR3 sequence is 14 residues long. V lost 5 bases and J lost 2, with 12 bases in between. Here the CDR3 reads CASSTGTEQETQYF. In DNA, the CDR3 is TGTGCCAGCAGTACCGGGACTGAACAAGAGACCCAGTACTTC.

This rearrangement joins TRBV5-1 to TRBJ1-1; 7 nucleotides match TRBD1. Germline CDR1 and CDR2: SGHRS and YFSETQ. This CDR3 region has 14 residues. V lost 4 bases to trimming and J lost 6 bases; unmatched junction nucleotides: 9. The CDR3 is CASSVTTGEAEAFF. The CDR3 DNA follows: TGCGCCAGCAGCGTGACCACAGGGGAGGCTGAAGCTTTCTTT.

Only one count was recorded for this clone. This chain joins TRBV19 and TRBJ1-2; D possibly corresponds to TRBD1 (5 bases). CDR1 is LNHDA, CDR2 SQIVND, per germline (reference sequence). The CDR3 has 17 amino acids. V was shortened by 4 bases and J by 4 bases, with 22 bases between the two germline ends. The CDR3 nucleotides are TGTGCCAGTAGTACTCCGAGAGCTGGGGCATTCAGCTATGGCTACACCTTC. It is translated as CASSTPRAGAFSYGYTF.

The chain employs TRBV29-1 and TRBJ1-2, with D perhaps matching TRBD1 (5 bases). The CDR3 loop spans 16 amino acids. CDR1 and CDR2 (germline): SQVTM, ANQGSEA. V was cut by 5 bases and J by 3 bases, with 22 bases left in between. CDR3 nucleotides: TGCAGCGTTCCGAACGGGGGGAGGGTCATCGACTATGGCTACACCTTC. Its translation: CSVPNGGRVIDYGYTF.

This rearrangement joins TRBV7-9 to TRBJ1-1, with D unclear. V dropped 5 bases and J dropped 4 bases, with 14 bases sitting between them. CDR3 size: 14 residues. Germline-derived CDR1 and CDR2 are SEHNR and FQNEAQ (reference sequence). Here the CDR3 reads CASSPNLEVTEAFF. CDR3 DNA sequence: TGTGCCAGCAGCCCAAATCTGGAGGTCACTGAAGCTTTCTTT.

J is TRBJ1-2 and V is TRBV5-4; 9 nucleotides align to TRBD1. This CDR3 is built from 14 residues. The germline V gene encodes CDR1 SGHNT and CDR2 YYREEE (reference sequence). The V and J ends lost 4 bases and 2 bases, in that order; junction bases with no gene match: 3. This CDR3 is CASSRTGANYGYTF. In nucleotides, the CDR3 is TGTGCCAGCAGCCGGACAGGGGCCAACTATGGCTACACCTTC.

The chain carries TRBV25-1 and TRBJ2-5, with a possible D match to TRBD2 (6 bases). V was trimmed by 3 bases and J by 7 bases, leaving 6 bases between them. CDR1 MGHDK and CDR2 SYGVNS come from the germline V gene. This CDR3 region has 11 residues. The CDR3 DNA is TGTGCCAGCAGTGAGGGGGGGACCCAGTACTTC. Protein: CASSEGGTQYF.

This chain connects TRBV6-5 to TRBJ2-4; D is perhaps TRBD1 (6 bases). The CDR3 consists of 14 residues. Germline-derived CDR1 and CDR2 are MNHEY and SVGAGI. Trimming pared 4 bases from V and 8 bases from J, leaving 15 bases between. As DNA, the CDR3 is TGTGCCAGCAGTTCTCAGGGGTCTTGGGACATTCAGTACTTC. This gives the protein CASSSQGSWDIQYF.

The table lists this clone with a few counts. The chain has TRBV4-3 and TRBJ1-2, with D perhaps TRBD1 (6 bases). V was clipped by 3 bases and J by 4 bases, with 18 bases between them. Germline-derived CDR1 and CDR2 are LGHNA and YSLEER. This CDR3 contains 16 residues. CDR3 bases: TGCGCCAGCAGCCAGGACAGAGGGGAGATCGGCTATGGCTACACCTTC. It is translated as CASSQDRGEIGYGYTF.

This clone was picked up a small number of times. The V and J genes are TRBV7-8 and TRBJ1-2, with a tentative D call TRBD1 (5 bases). Germline V gene sequence: CDR1 SGHVS, CDR2 FQNEAQ. The CDR3 totals 13 residues. V was cut by 5 bases and J by 7 bases, with 14 bases left in between. CDR3 nucleotides: TGTGCCAGCAGCCCAGGGATTGTGGGTGGCTACACCTTC. Its protein product is CASSPGIVGGYTF.

Comment on this clone: Since the CDR3 does not end with the conserved phenylalanine or tryptophan, this likely comes from a read error. The DNA is left out, because the CDR3 cannot be placed on it with certainty; the CDR3 is given as TCRdb lists it. This chain connects TRBV4-2 to TRBJ1-1; the table names TRBD1, a call not compared with the DNA. 13 amino acids form the CDR3, both terminal residues included. Germline V gives CDR1 LGHNA, CDR2 YNFKEQ. The CDR3 sequence is CASSQDRRAPTQV.

The chain combines TRBV7-6 with TRBJ1-2; D is perhaps TRBD1 (5 bases). Looked up from germline, CDR1 is SGHVS and CDR2 is FNYEAQ. V shed 1 base and J shed 4 bases, with 10 bases lying between them. The CDR3 loop spans 14 amino acids. CDR3 protein: CASSLGTDTYGYTF. DNA for the CDR3: TGTGCCAGCAGCTTAGGTACGGACACCTATGGCTACACCTTC.

CDR3 sequence: CASSQGGGRNNQPQHF. The CDR3 DNA reads TGCGCCAGCAGCCAAGGCGGGGGGCGGAACAATCAGCCCCAGCATTTT. The chain has TRBV4-1 and TRBJ1-5; tentatively, D is TRBD1 (6 bases). Germline-derived CDR1 and CDR2 are MGHRA and YSYEKL. The CDR3 runs to 16 residues. Trimming removed 1 base from V and 3 bases from J, with 13 bases in between.

This chain joins TRBV18 and TRBJ2-3; weak D call: TRBD1 (6 bases). The CDR3 consists of 15 residues. In germline, CDR1 is KGHSH, CDR2 LQKENI. Trimming took off 2 bases at V and 3 bases at J, with 12 bases between the two ends. The CDR3 DNA reads as TGTGCCAGCTCACCAGGGGGCTTGCGTACAGATACGCAGTATTTT. Amino acids: CASSPGGLRTDTQYF. The variable domain in full, with the rest retrieved from reference TRBV18 and TRBJ2-3, is NAGVMQNPRHLVRRRGQEARLRCSPMKGHSHVYWYRQLPEEGLKFMVYLQKENIIDESGMPKERFSAEFPKEGPSILRIQQVVRGDSAAYFCASSPGGLRTDTQYFGPGTRLTVL.

The chain employs TRBV18 and TRBJ1-1; D unresolved. Germline V lookup: CDR1 KGHSH, CDR2 LQKENI. Trimming removed 3 bases from V and 11 bases from J, with 16 bases in between. The CDR3 is made up of 13 amino acids. The CDR3 reads CASSPLTVTGAFF. In DNA, the CDR3 is TGTGCCAGCTCACCTCTCACGGTCACGGGGGCTTTCTTT.

This rearrangement joins TRBV30 to TRBJ1-1, with a possible D match to TRBD1 (5 bases). The CDR3 covers 13 residues. V gave up 3 bases and J gave up 1 base, with 9 bases separating them. Germline V gives CDR1 GTSNPN, CDR2 SVGIG (reference sequence). The CDR3 spells CAWRFDRNTEAFF. The CDR3 DNA reads as TGTGCCTGGAGGTTCGACAGGAACACTGAAGCTTTCTTT.

The chain has TRBV5-1 and TRBJ2-6; 7 positions agree with TRBD1. V was clipped by 0 bases and J by 0 bases; unmatched bases: 6. Germline V gene sequence: CDR1 SGHRS, CDR2 YFSETQ. This CDR3 is 18 amino acids long. CDR3 in amino acids: CASSLVGQAYSGANVLTF. The CDR3 bases are TGCGCCAGCAGCTTGGTCGGACAGGCGTACTCTGGGGCCAACGTCCTGACTTTC.